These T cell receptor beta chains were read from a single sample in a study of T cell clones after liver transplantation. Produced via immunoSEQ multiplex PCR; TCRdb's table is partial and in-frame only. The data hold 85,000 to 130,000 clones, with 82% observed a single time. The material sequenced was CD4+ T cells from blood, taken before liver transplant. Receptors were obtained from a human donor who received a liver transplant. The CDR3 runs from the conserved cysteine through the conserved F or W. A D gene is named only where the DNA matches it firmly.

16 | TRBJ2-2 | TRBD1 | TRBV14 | TGTGCCAGCAGCCAAAACACAGGGGTTTACACCGGGGAGCTGTTTTTT | CASSQNTGVYTGELFF
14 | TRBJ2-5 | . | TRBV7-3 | TGTGCCAGCAGCTTAACCGGGCTAGAAGGGACCCAGTACTTC | CASSLTGLEGTQYF
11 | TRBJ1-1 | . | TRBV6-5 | TGTGCCGTTACAGGGAACACTGAAGCTTTCTTT | CAVTGNTEAFF
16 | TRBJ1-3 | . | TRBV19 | TGTGCCAGTCGAGACGAGGGGGTGATCTCTGGAAACACCATATATTTT | CASRDEGVISGNTIYF
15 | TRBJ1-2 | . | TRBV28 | TGTGCCAGCAGTTTACCCCCGTACCGTAACTATGGCTACACCTTC | CASSLPPYRNYGYTF
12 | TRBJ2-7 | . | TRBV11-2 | TGTGCCAGCAGCCCGGACCGCTACGAGCAGTACTTC | CASSPDRYEQYF
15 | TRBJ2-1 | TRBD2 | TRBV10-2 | TGCGCCAGCAGTGAAGCGGGGGAGAGTTACAATGAGCAGTTCTTC | CASSEAGESYNEQFF
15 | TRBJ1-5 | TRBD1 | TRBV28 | TGTGCCAGCAGTTCGGCGGGACAGGGTTATCAGCCCCAGCATTTT | CASSSAGQGYQPQHF
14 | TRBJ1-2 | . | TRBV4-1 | TGCGCCAGCAGCCAAGACGGGCGAAGCTATGGCTACACCTTC | CASSQDGRSYGYTF
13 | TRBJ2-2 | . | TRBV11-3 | TGTGCCAGCAGCTTAGACTATACCGGGGAGCTGTTTTTT | CASSLDYTGELFF
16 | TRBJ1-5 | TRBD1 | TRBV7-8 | TGTGCCAGCAGCTTAGCGGCCAGGGGGCATAGTCAGCCCCAGCATTTT | CASSLAARGHSQPQHF
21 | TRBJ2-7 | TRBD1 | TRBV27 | TGTGCCAGCAGTTTATCACGCTCACCCGGGACAGGGGGCGTATCGGCCTACGAGCAGTACTTC | CASSLSRSPGTGGVSAYEQYF
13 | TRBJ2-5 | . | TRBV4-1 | TGCGCCAGCAGCCGGCTGGAGACGGAGACCCAGTACTTC | CASSRLETETQYF